This T cell receptor (beta chain) was observed in a study of cytomegalovirus exposure and HLA in healthy donors. As regards this clone: Its antigen is still unknown.

Study conclusions and caveats: Among TCR beta chains, those listed as cytomegalovirus-associated numbered over 150. Presence/absence analyses assumed roughly uniform sequencing depth across donors.

The PCR ran on 60 Vbeta and 13 Jbeta primers. Data came from immunoSEQ multiplex PCR; TCRdb stores just in-frame clones and leaves some out. Of 130,000 or so clones listed, approximately 61% are singletons. V was clipped by 3 bases and J by 7 bases, with 19 bases between them. CDR1 SGHRS and CDR2 YFSETQ come from the germline V gene. The CDR3 spans 15 residues. The chain combines TRBV5-1 with TRBJ1-2, with D tentatively TRBD1 (5 bases). Input material: PBMCs. The receptor was derived from a woman aged 40 to 50 in good health and CMV-seronegative. The CDR3 loop is CASSWGRGDGIGYTF. The DNA of the CDR3 is TGCGCCAGCAGCTGGGGAAGGGGTGATGGAATTGGCTACACCTTC. The full variable domain, with the rest looked up from reference TRBV5-1 and TRBJ1-2, is KAGVTQTPRYLIKTRGQQVTLSCSPISGHRSVSWYQQTPGQGLQFLFEYFSETQRNKGNFPGRFSGRQFSNSRSEMNVSTLELGDSALYLCASSWGRGDGIGYTFGSGTRLTVV.